This entry lists 13 T cell receptor beta chains sequenced from one sample in a study of cytomegalovirus exposure and HLA in healthy donors (dated by TCRdb to the late 2010s). The library was prepared using the immunoSEQ multiplex PCR assay. For the multiplex PCR, a mixture combining 60 forward primers for TCR Vbeta segments and 13 reverse primers for TCR Jbeta segments was used. TCRdb holds this immuneACCESS table with in-frame rearrangements only. Some clones are missing; in checked studies, unresolved V genes explain under half, and the rest has no known cause. The sample table records over 100,000 clones. The ten largest clones take up around 7% of the sample. The sample comprised PBMCs. The source is a man aged 35-49 years in good health and CMV-seropositive.

V usage is TRBV5-1 and J usage is TRBJ2-1, with D unresolved. This CDR3 has 17 residues. V was cut by 0 bases and J by 0 bases, with 13 bases left in between. Germline V gene lookup returns CDR1 SGHRS and CDR2 YFSETQ. The DNA for the CDR3 is TGCGCCAGCAGCTTGGGCTACTCACCGAGCTCCTACAATGAGCAGTTCTTC. This codes for CASSLGYSPSSYNEQFF.

This chain connects TRBV6-6 to TRBJ1-1, with 7 bases identical to TRBD1. The CDR3 is made up of 14 amino acids. J was trimmed by 1 base and V by 5 bases; bases with no gene match: 4. The germline CDR1 and CDR2 sequences are MNHNY and SVGAGI (reference sequence). This CDR3 reads CASSIRTGNTEAFF. The CDR3 DNA reads TGTGCCAGCAGTATAAGGACAGGGAACACTGAAGCTTTCTTT.

V and J are TRBV4-3 and TRBJ1-3; no definite D call. The V gene lost 2 bases and the J gene lost 3 bases, with 17 bases spanning the gap. The CDR3 has 17 residues. In germline, CDR1 is LGHNA, CDR2 YSLEER. The CDR3 is CASSQFAAGSVGNTIYF. The CDR3 DNA follows: TGCGCCAGCAGCCAATTTGCCGCGGGGTCGGTTGGAAACACCATATATTTT.

This chain connects TRBV18 to TRBJ1-1; D gene ambiguous. Trimming removed 6 bases from V and 4 bases from J, with 12 bases in between. The CDR3 is made up of 13 amino acids. Germline CDR1 KGHSH, CDR2 LQKENI. DNA of the CDR3: TGTGCCAGCTCGCCAGACATCACCACTGAAGCTTTCTTT. Translating it yields CASSPDITTEAFF.

The chain uses TRBV27 and TRBJ2-7; 11 bases are shared with TRBD2. The CDR3 consists of 14 residues. Per the germline V gene, CDR1 is MNHEY and CDR2 is SMNVEV (reference sequence). V shed 5 bases, J shed 3 bases, and the junction held 3 bases outside the gene matches. CDR3 loop: CASSMGTSGYEQYF. The CDR3 nucleotides are TGTGCCAGCAGTATGGGGACTAGCGGCTACGAGCAGTACTTC.

The rearrangement uses TRBV6-9 and TRBJ2-5; D perhaps matches TRBD1 (6 bases). The assigned J gene may be wrong: the sequence end matches TRBJ2-7 better. CDR1 is MNHGY, CDR2 SVAAGI, per germline. This CDR3 region has 14 residues. This chain's CDR3 is CASSSTQGRGEQYF. In DNA, the CDR3 is TGTGCCAGCAGTTCCACACAGGGCAGGGGCGAGCAGTACTTC.

The chain carries TRBV29-1 and TRBJ1-1; D unclear. V dropped 5 bases and J dropped 0 bases, with 16 bases sitting between them. The CDR3 sequence is 15 residues long. Germline values: CDR1 SQVTM, CDR2 ANQGSEA. CDR3 protein: CSVLYGRALNTEAFF. In nucleotides, the CDR3 is TGCAGCGTTCTTTACGGGCGGGCTTTGAACACTGAAGCTTTCTTT.

This chain links TRBV5-6 with TRBJ2-3, with TRBD2 matching over 8 bases. CDR1 and CDR2 (germline): SGHDT, YYEEEE. This CDR3 is built from 16 residues. V trimming: 2 bases; J trimming: 0 bases; junction bases outside the gene matches: 5. In DNA form, the CDR3 reads TGTGCCAGCAGCTTCCGAATAGCGGGAAGCACAGATACGCAGTATTTT. Its translation is CASSFRIAGSTDTQYF.

V and J are TRBV6-5 and TRBJ2-3; TRBD2 is a possible D gene (6 bases). Germline CDR1 is MNHEY and CDR2 is SVGAGI. Deletions cut 2 bases from V and 3 bases from J, with 12 bases between. The CDR3 spans 15 residues. The CDR3, as DNA: TGTGCCAGCAGTTACGATACCGCGGGGACAGATACGCAGTATTTT. It codes for CASSYDTAGTDTQYF.

The chain is built from TRBV18 and TRBJ2-2; D is undetermined. Trimming took 2 bases from V and 0 from J, leaving 7 bases between them. Germline CDR1 reads KGHSH; CDR2 reads LQKENI. The CDR3 covers 15 residues. CDR3 region: CASSPYQANTGELFF. For the CDR3, the DNA is TGTGCCAGCTCACCATACCAGGCGAACACCGGGGAGCTGTTTTTT. Full variable domain (missing parts from reference TRBV18 and TRBJ2-2): NAGVMQNPRHLVRRRGQEARLRCSPMKGHSHVYWYRQLPEEGLKFMVYLQKENIIDESGMPKERFSAEFPKEGPSILRIQQVVRGDSAAYFCASSPYQANTGELFFGEGSRLTVL.

This sequence joins TRBV28 and TRBJ2-7; D possibly corresponds to TRBD2 (6 bases). The germline V and J ends were trimmed by 7 bases and 2 bases, with 12 bases remaining between them. In germline, CDR1 is MDHEN, CDR2 SYDVKM. The CDR3 covers 13 residues. The CDR3 DNA reads as TGTGCCAGCATTGATAGCGGAACCTACGAGCAGTACTTC. Translation gives CASIDSGTYEQYF.

The rearrangement uses TRBV13 and TRBJ2-4, with TRBD2 as a possible D gene (6 bases). V was cut by 6 bases and J by 5 bases, with 11 bases left in between. Germline CDR1 and CDR2: PRHDT and FYEKMQ (reference sequence). The CDR3 has 13 residues. The CDR3 loop is CASSSGRQNIQYF. In DNA form, the CDR3 reads TGTGCCAGCAGTTCAGGGAGGCAAAACATTCAGTACTTC.

V and J are TRBV28 and TRBJ1-3; D is possibly TRBD1 (6 bases). There are 14 residues in the CDR3. V lost 6 bases and J 1 base, leaving 10 bases between the germline ends. Germline V gene sequence: CDR1 MDHEN, CDR2 SYDVKM. The CDR3: CASSETGSGNTIYF. The CDR3 nucleotides are TGTGCCAGCAGCGAGACAGGATCTGGAAACACCATATATTTT.